This T cell receptor (beta chain) appears in the sequencing data of a study of cytomegalovirus exposure and HLA in healthy donors. Study in general: Assignment to the Caucasian-associated ancestry cluster applied to 81% of the approximately 400 genotyped donors. Study-wide results and limits: Later on, an analysis found that several of the most significant clusters appeared to be linked to common viral pathogens, which included parvovirus B19.

A note on this clone: Its matching antigen is unknown.

This CDR3 contains 14 residues. Between the trimmed V and J ends, which lost 6 bases and 5 bases, there was a span of 11 bases. CDR1 and CDR2 from the germline V gene are MNHNY and SVGAGI (reference sequence). PCR was performed using 60 Vbeta and 13 Jbeta primers. Repertoires were generated with immunoSEQ multiplex PCR, while TCRdb's copy carries only in-frame clones and drops some. The sample yields nearly 110,000 clones, 82% seen once. This sequence originates from a young man in good health and CMV-seropositive. Source material: PBMCs. The chain uses TRBV6-6 and TRBJ1-6; D call uncertain. CDR3 in amino acids: CASSLGSNNSPLHF. CDR3 nucleotides: TGTGCCAGCAGCCTGGGCAGCAATAATTCACCCCTCCACTTT.